Listed below are T cell receptor beta chains from one sample, sequenced in a study of tumor-infiltrating lymphocytes in primary liver carcinoma. MiXCR, applied by TCRdb to the multiplex PCR reads, yields one record per CDR3 protein. This table has 300,000 to 350,000 distinct CDR3 sequences, roughly 60% appearing once. The sample consisted of peripheral blood. These receptors all come from a woman aged 25-40 years with primary liver carcinoma and hepatitis B virus infection. Both conserved end residues are part of each CDR3. D genes are given only for firm matches. Only part of the rows carry a size: once, few, many, or a class if the clone is expanded.

v_call	clone_size	d_call	j_call	cdr3_nt	cdr3_aa
TRBV7-9	-	TRBD1	TRBJ2-5	TGTGCCAGCAGCCTTGGATTGGGACAGGGAGAGACCCAGTACTTC	CASSLGLGQGETQYF
TRBV11-2	many	-	TRBJ2-7	TGTGCCAGCAGCTATGGATCTACAGTTTCCTACGAGCAGTACTTC	CASSYGSTVSYEQYF
TRBV4-1	-	-	TRBJ1-2	TGCGCCAGCAGCCAAGTGGAGACAGGTTCTAACTATGTCTACACCTTC	CASSQVETGSNYVYTF
TRBV5-1	-	-	TRBJ2-5	TGCGCCAGCAGCTTGTTTGAGGGGACGGAGACCCAGTACTTC	CASSLFEGTETQYF
TRBV2	-	TRBD1	TRBJ1-1	TGTGCCAGCAGTTTCGCAGGGGGCGAGGGGGGAAACACTGAAGCTTTCTTT	CASSFAGGEGGNTEAFF
TRBV11-1	-	-	TRBJ2-7	TGTGCCAACAGCTTACGATCTAGCGCGAGGAACTTACCCTACGAGCAGTACTTC	CANSLRSSARNLPYEQYF
TRBV11-3	-	-	TRBJ2-1	TGTGCCAGCAGCGACCTAGGGGGGCGGTTCTTC	CASSDLGGRFF
TRBV10-3	-	TRBD1	TRBJ2-3	TGTGCCATCGCAGGGGGCGGGAGCACAGATACGCAGTATTTT	CAIAGGGSTDTQYF
TRBV11-2	once	-	TRBJ1-1	TGTGTCAGCAGCTTAATCGACAAAGCTGAAGCTCTCTTT	CVSSLIDKAEALF
TRBV6-6	-	-	TRBJ2-3	TGTGCCAGTACAGGACTTATCTACACATATACGCAGTATTTT	CASTGLIYTYTQYF
TRBV29-1	-	-	TRBJ2-5	TGCAGCGGGACAGAGGGCGAAGAGACACAGTACTTC	CSGTEGEETQYF
TRBV6-2/TRBV6-3	-	TRBD1	TRBJ1-2	TGTGCCAGCTGTTGCTCGACGTACAGGGGGGACGATGGCTACACCTTC	CASCCSTYRGDDGYTF
TRBV13	many	-	TRBJ2-4	TGTGCCAGCAGCTTGGGAGCCTCAGGAAACATTCAGTACTTC	CASSLGASGNIQYF
TRBV4-1	many	TRBD1	TRBJ2-4	TGCGCCAGCAGCCAAGATGATGGGACAGTACTGAGAGGGCCAAAAAACATTCAGTACTTC	CASSQDDGTVLRGPKNIQYF
TRBV29-1	-	-	TRBJ1-2	TGCAGCGTTGAAGGGGTGTATGGCTACATCTTC	CSVEGVYGYIF
TRBV5-5	-	-	TRBJ2-5	TGTGCCAGCAGCTTGGTCGATGAGACCCAGTACTTC	CASSLVDETQYF
TRBV6-5	-	-	TRBJ2-7	TGTGCCAGCAGCCCTCAGGTTGGCAAGCAGTACTTC	CASSPQVGKQYF
TRBV11-1	once	-	TRBJ2-7	TGTGCCAGCAGCCGGGACCGCCCCTACGAGCAGCTCTTC	CASSRDRPYEQLF
TRBV5-4	-	-	TRBJ2-3	TGTGCCAGCATGCTGCTTCCCATCACGGGGGACCACATTCGGTATTTT	CASMLLPITGDHIRYF
TRBV12-3/TRBV12-4	few	TRBD2	TRBJ2-3	TGTGCCAGCAGTTTTTGGACTAGCGGGAAACCAGATACGCAGTATTTT	CASSFWTSGKPDTQYF
TRBV4-1	-	TRBD2	TRBJ2-2	TGCGCCAGCAGCCAAGACCCTAAGCGGGGGGCGATCGGGGAGCTGTTTTTT	CASSQDPKRGAIGELFF
TRBV11-2	-	TRBD2	TRBJ2-3	TGCGCCAGCAGCTGGACTAGGAGTGATACGCAGTATTTT	CASSWTRSDTQYF
TRBV4-3	-	-	TRBJ2-1	TGCGCCAGCGGCCAAGACGCGGGAAACTCCTACAATGAGCAGTTCTTC	CASGQDAGNSYNEQFF
TRBV5-1	-	TRBD1	TRBJ1-2	TGCGCCACCAGCGTGGACAGGACACGTCCCCTAGATGGCTACACCTTC	CATSVDRTRPLDGYTF
TRBV11-2	-	-	TRBJ1-1	TGTGCCAGCATTTCACCCCCCGGAGGGGCTTTCTTT	CASISPPGGAFF
TRBV7-8	-	-	TRBJ2-1	TGTGCCAGCAGCCCTGGGCTTTTAAACTACAATGAGCAGTTCTTC	CASSPGLLNYNEQFF
TRBV4-1	many	TRBD2	TRBJ2-5	TGCGCCAGCAGCCAAGGAGGACTAGCGGGGGGAAAAGAGACCCAGTACTTC	CASSQGGLAGGKETQYF
TRBV6-2/TRBV6-3	few	TRBD2	TRBJ2-5	TGTGCCAGCAGTTACTCTGAGCGGGAGCCGGGGGAGACCCAGTACTTC	CASSYSEREPGETQYF
TRBV11-3	many	-	TRBJ2-5	TGTGCCAGCAGCTTCGATCGGGAGACCCAGTACTTC	CASSFDRETQYF
TRBV6-6	once	-	TRBJ2-7	TGTGCCAGCAGTTACAAATCTAGCGAGTACCTTTGTGACTACGAGCAGTACTTC	CASSYKSSEYLCDYEQYF
TRBV12-3/TRBV12-4	few	TRBD1	TRBJ1-5	TGTGCCAGCAGCCTGACAGGGACTCAGCCCCAGCATTTT	CASSLTGTQPQHF
TRBV6-6	-	-	TRBJ1-5	TGTTCCAGCGCCATGACAGTTTATCAGCCCCAGCATTTT	CSSAMTVYQPQHF
TRBV5-6	-	-	TRBJ2-5	TGTGCCAGCAGCTTGATGACGATCCCCGGACAAGAGACCCAGTACTTC	CASSLMTIPGQETQYF
TRBV11-2	many	TRBD1	TRBJ2-1	TGTGCCAGCAGCTTAGTTGCCGGGACAGATTACAATGAGCAGTTCTTC	CASSLVAGTDYNEQFF
TRBV12-3/TRBV12-4	-	TRBD2	TRBJ2-7	TGTGCCAGCAGTTTATCCTACCAGCGGGAATACAATGAGCAGTACTTC	CASSLSYQREYNEQYF
TRBV4-2	few	TRBD2	TRBJ2-1	TGTGCCAGCAGCTCGTCGGGACTAACCTACAATGAGCAGTTCTTC	CASSSSGLTYNEQFF
TRBV24-1	-	-	TRBJ2-7	TGTGCCACCAGTGATTTGGTGGACGAGCAGTACTTC	CATSDLVDEQYF
TRBV6-1	few	-	TRBJ1-2	TGTGCCAGCAGTGTGTCGAGGGACTATGGCTACACCTTC	CASSVSRDYGYTF
TRBV6-1	many	-	TRBJ2-7	TGTGCCAGCAGTGATCCTAGCCCCTGGGAGCAGTACTTC	CASSDPSPWEQYF
TRBV6-6	few	-	TRBJ2-6	TGTGCCAGCAGTTACTCGACCCTCAGGGCTGGGGCCAACGTCCTGACTTTC	CASSYSTLRAGANVLTF
TRBV11-2	medium-sized	TRBD2	TRBJ2-1	TGTGCCAGCGGCCCCAGGATAGCGGGATCCACCTCCTACAATGAGCAGTTCTTC	CASGPRIAGSTSYNEQFF
TRBV7-8	few	TRBD2	TRBJ2-2	TGTGCCAGCAGCCCTAGCGGCAGGACGCCGGGGGAGCTGTTTTTT	CASSPSGRTPGELFF
TRBV7-9	-	-	TRBJ1-2	TGTGCCAGCAGCTTCCGGAGCAACTATGGCTACACCTTC	CASSFRSNYGYTF
TRBV11-2	-	-	TRBJ1-2	TGTACCAGCAGCCCCCCGGGGGAGCTATTGGAAGGCTACACCTTC	CTSSPPGELLEGYTF
TRBV28	-	-	TRBJ2-5	TGTGCCAGCAGTTCCTCGTTGGGTAAAGAGACCCAGTACTTC	CASSSSLGKETQYF
TRBV6-2/TRBV6-3	-	-	TRBJ2-7	TGTGCCAGCAGTTACGGCCTCCCATACGAGCAGTACTTC	CASSYGLPYEQYF
TRBV11-1	once	TRBD1	TRBJ1-2	TGTGCCAGCAGGTTGGGATTGGGACAGGGGGCAGGAGGCTACACCTTC	CASRLGLGQGAGGYTF